This record concerns one T cell receptor (beta chain) sequence. The record originates from a study of T cell changes during pregnancy in multiple sclerosis. Germline values: CDR1 SGDLS, CDR2 YYNGEE. Trimming stripped 4 bases from V and 3 bases from J, with 8 bases between. The CDR3 has 13 amino acids. Measured with immunoSEQ multiplex PCR; TCRdb has only the in-frame clones, and not every one. The table records over 80,000 clones, 90% of them present only once. This TCR derives from a female donor in good health, enrolled as a control in a pregnancy study. V usage is TRBV9 and J usage is TRBJ1-5; D perhaps matches TRBD1 (5 bases). This specimen was peripheral blood, taken in the second trimester of pregnancy. CDR3 residues: CASSRGTNQPQHF. DNA of the CDR3: TGTGCCAGCAGCCGCGGGACCAATCAGCCCCAGCATTTT.